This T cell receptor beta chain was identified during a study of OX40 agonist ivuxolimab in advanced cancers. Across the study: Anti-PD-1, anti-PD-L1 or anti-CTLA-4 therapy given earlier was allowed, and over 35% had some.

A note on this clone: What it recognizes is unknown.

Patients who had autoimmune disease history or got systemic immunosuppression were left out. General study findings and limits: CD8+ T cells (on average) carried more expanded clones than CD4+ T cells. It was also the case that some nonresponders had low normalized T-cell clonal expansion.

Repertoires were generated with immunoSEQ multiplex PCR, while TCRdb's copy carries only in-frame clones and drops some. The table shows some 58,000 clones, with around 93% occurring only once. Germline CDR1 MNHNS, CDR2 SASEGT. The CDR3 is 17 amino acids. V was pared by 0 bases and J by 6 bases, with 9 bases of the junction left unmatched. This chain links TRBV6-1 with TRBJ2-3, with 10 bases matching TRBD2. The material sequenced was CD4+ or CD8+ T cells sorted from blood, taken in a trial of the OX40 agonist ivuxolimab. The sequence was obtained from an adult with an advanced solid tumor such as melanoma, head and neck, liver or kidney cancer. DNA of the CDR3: TGTGCCAGCAGTGAAGCGTCGCTAGCGGGGGCAGGGGATACGCAGTATTTT. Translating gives CASSEASLAGAGDTQYF.